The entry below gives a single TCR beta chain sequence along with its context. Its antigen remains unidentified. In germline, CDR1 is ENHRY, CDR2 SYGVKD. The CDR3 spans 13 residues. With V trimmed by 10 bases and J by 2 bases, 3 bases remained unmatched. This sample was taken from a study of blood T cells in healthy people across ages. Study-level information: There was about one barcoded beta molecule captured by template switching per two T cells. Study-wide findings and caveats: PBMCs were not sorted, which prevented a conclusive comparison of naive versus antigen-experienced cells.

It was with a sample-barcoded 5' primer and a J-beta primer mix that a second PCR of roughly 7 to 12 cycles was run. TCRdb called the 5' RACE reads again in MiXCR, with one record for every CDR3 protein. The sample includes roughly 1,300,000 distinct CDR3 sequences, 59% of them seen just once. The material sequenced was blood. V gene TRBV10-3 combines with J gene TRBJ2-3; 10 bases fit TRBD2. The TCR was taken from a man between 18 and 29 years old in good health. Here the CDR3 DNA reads TGTGCCAGTCTAGCGGGGGACACAGATACGCAGTATTTT. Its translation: CASLAGDTDTQYF.